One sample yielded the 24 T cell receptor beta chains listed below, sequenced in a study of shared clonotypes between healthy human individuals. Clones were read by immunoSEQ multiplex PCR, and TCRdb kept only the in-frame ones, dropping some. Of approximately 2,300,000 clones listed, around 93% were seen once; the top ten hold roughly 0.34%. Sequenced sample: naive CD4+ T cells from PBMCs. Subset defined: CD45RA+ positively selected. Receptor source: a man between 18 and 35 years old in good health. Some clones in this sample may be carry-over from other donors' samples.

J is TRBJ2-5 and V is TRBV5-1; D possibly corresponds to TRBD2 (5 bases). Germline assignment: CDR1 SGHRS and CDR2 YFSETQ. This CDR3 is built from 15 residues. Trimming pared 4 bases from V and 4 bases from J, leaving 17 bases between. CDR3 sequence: CASSPPGSAGETQYF. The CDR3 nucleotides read TGCGCCAGCAGCCCCCCCGGCTCGGCGGGAGAGACCCAGTACTTC.

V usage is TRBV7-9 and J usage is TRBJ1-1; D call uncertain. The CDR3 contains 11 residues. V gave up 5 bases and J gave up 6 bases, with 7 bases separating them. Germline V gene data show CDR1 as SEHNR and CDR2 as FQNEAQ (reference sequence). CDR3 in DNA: TGTGCCAGCAGCCCCCGGGCTGAAGCTTTCTTT. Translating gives CASSPRAEAFF. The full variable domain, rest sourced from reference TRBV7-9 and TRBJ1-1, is DTGVSQNPRHKITKRGQNVTFRCDPISEHNRLYWYRQTLGQGPEFLTYFQNEAQLEKSRLLSDRFSAERPKGSFSTLEIQRTEQGDSAMYLCASSPRAEAFFGQGTRLTVV.

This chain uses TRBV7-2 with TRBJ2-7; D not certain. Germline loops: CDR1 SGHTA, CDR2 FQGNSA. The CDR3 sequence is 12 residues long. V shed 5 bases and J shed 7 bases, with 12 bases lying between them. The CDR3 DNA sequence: TGTGCCAGCAGCCTGGAAAGACGAGAGCAGTACTTC. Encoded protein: CASSLERREQYF.

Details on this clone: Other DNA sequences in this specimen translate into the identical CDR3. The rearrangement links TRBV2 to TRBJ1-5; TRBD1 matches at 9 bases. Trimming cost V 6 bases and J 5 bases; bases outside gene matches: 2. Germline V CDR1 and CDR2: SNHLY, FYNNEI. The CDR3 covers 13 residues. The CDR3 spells CASRGQGDQPQHF. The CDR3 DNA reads TGTGCCAGCAGGGGACAGGGCGATCAGCCCCAGCATTTT.

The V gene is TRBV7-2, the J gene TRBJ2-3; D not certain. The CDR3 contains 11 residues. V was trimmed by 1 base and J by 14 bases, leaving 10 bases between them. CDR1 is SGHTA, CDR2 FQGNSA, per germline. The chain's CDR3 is CASSLGPLRYF. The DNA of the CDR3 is TGTGCCAGCAGCTTAGGCCCCCTACGGTATTTT.

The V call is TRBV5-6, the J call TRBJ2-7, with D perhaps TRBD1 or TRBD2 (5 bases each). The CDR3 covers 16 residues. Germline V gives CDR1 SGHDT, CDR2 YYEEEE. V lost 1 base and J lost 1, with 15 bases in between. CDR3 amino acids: CASSLRVGTESYEQYF. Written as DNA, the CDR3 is TGTGCCAGCAGCTTGAGGGTGGGGACGGAATCCTACGAGCAGTACTTC.

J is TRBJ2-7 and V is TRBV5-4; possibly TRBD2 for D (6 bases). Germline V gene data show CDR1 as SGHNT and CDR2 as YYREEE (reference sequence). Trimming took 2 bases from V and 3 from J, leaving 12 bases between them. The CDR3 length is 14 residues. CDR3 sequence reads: CASSFGGTDYEQYF. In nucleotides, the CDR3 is TGTGCCAGCAGCTTTGGCGGGACCGACTACGAGCAGTACTTC.

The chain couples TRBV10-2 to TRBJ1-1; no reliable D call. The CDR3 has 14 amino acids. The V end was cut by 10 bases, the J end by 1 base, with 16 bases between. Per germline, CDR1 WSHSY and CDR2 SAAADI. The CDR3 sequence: CATKLGMGNTEAFF. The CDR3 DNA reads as TGCGCCACCAAACTGGGGATGGGGAACACTGAAGCTTTCTTT.

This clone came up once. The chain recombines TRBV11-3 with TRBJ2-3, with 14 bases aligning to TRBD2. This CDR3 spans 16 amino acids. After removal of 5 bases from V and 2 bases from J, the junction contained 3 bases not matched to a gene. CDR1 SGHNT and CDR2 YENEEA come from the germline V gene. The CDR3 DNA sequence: TGTGCCAGCAGCAAGGGACTAGCGGGGGTCACAGATACGCAGTATTTT. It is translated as CASSKGLAGVTDTQYF.

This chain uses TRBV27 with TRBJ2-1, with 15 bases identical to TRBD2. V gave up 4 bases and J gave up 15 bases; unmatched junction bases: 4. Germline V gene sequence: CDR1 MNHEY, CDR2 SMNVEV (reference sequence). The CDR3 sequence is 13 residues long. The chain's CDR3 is CASSWGLAGGLFF. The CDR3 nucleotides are TGTGCCAGCAGTTGGGGACTAGCGGGAGGTTTGTTCTTC.

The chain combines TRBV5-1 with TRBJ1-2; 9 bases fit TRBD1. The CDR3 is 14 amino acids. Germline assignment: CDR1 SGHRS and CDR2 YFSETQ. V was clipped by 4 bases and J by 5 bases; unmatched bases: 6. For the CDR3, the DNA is TGCGCCAGCAGCCCCAGGACAGGGGAGTATGGCTACACCTTC. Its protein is CASSPRTGEYGYTF.

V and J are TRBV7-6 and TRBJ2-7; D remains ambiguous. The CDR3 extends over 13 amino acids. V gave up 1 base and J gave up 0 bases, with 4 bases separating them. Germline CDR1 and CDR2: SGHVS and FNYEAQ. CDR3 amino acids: CASSLDTSYEQYF. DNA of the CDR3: TGTGCCAGCAGCTTAGATACCTCCTACGAGCAGTACTTC. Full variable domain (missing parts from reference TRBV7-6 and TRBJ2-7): GAGVSQSPRYKVTKRGQDVALRCDPISGHVSLYWYRQALGQGPEFLTYFNYEAQQDKSGLPNDRFSAERPEGSISTLTIQRTEQRDSAMYRCASSLDTSYEQYFGPGTRLTVT.

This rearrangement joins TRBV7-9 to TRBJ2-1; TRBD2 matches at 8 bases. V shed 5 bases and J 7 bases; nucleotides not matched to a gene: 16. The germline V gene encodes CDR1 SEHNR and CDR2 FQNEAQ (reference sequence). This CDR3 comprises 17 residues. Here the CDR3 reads CASSRTIVLRGDNEQFF. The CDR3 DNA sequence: TGTGCCAGCAGCCGGACTATAGTTCTGCGGGGGGATAATGAGCAGTTCTTC.

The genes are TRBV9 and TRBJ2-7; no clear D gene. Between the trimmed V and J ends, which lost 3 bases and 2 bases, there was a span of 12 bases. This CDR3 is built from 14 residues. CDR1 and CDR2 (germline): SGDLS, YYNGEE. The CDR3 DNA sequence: TGTGCCAGCAGCGATAGCCCCCACCCCTACGAGCAGTACTTC. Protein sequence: CASSDSPHPYEQYF.

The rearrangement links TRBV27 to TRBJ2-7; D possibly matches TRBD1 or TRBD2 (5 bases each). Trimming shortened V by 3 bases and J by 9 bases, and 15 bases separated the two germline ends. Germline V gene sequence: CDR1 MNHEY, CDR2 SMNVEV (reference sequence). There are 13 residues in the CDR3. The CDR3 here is CASSFTGTVGQYF. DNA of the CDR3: TGTGCCAGCAGTTTTACCGGGACCGTCGGGCAGTACTTC.

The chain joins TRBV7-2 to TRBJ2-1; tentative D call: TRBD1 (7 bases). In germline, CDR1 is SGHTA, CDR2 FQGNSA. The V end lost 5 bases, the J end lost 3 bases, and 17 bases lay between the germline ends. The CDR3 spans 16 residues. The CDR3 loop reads CASSPPRGALYNEQFF. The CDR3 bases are TGTGCCAGCAGCCCACCCAGGGGGGCTCTCTACAATGAGCAGTTCTTC.

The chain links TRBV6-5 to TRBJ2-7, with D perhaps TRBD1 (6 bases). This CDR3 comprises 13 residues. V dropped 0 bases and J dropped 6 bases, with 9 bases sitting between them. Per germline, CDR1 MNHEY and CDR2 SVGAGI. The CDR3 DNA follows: TGTGCCAGCAGTTACTCCTGGGGGCTCGAGCAGTACTTC. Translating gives CASSYSWGLEQYF.

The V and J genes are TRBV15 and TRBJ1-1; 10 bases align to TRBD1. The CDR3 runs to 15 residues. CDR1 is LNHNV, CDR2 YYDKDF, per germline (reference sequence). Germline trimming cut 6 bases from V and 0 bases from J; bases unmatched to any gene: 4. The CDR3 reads CATRDRGNLNTEAFF. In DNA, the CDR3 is TGTGCCACCAGGGACAGGGGGAACCTGAACACTGAAGCTTTCTTT.

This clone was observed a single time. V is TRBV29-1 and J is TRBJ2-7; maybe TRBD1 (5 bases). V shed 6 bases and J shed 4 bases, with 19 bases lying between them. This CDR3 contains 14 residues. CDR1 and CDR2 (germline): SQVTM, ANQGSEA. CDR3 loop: CSVRAGFLRYEQYF. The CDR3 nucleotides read TGCAGCGTGAGAGCAGGGTTTTTGAGGTACGAGCAGTACTTC.

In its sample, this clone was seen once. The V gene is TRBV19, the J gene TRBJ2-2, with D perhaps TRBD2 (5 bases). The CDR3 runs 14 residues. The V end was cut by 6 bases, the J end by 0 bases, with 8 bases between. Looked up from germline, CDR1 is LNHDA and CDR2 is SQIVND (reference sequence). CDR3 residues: CASRQAANTGELFF. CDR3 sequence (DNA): TGTGCCAGTAGACAAGCGGCGAACACCGGGGAGCTGTTTTTT.

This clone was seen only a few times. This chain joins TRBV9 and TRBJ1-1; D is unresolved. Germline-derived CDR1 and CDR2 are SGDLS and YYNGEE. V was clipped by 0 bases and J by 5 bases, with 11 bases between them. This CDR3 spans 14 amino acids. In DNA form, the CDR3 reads TGTGCCAGCAGCGTAGACGTCCAGGTGACTGAAGCTTTCTTT. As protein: CASSVDVQVTEAFF.

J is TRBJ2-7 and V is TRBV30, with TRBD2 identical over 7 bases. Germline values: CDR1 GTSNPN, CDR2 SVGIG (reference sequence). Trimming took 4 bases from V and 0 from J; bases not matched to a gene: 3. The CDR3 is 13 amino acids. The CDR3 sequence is CAWNRLASYEQYF. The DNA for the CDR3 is TGTGCCTGGAATCGACTAGCCTCCTACGAGCAGTACTTC.

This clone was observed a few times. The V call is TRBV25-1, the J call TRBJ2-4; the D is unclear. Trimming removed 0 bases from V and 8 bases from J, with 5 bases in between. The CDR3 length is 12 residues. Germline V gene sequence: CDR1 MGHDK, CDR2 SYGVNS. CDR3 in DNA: TGTGCCAGCAGTGAATATCGGGACATTCAGTACTTC. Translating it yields CASSEYRDIQYF.

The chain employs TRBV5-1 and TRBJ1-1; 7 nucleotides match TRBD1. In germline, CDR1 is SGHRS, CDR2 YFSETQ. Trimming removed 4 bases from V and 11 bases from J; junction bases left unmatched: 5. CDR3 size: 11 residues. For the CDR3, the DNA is TGCGCCAGCAGCCAACAGGGGACCGCTTTCTTT. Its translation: CASSQQGTAFF.